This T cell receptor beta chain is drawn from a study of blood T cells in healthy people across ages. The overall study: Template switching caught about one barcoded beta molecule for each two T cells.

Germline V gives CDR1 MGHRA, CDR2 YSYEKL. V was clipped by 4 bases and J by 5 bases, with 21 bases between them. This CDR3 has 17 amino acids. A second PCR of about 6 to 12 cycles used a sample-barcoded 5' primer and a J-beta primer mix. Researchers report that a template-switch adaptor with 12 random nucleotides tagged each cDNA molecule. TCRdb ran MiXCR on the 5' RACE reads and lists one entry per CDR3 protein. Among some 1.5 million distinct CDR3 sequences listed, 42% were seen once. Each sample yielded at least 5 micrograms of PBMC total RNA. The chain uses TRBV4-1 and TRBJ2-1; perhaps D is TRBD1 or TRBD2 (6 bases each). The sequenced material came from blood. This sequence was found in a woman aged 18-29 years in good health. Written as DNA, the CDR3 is TGCGCCAGCAGCCCTACCTACTTTTCGGGGGCTAACAATGAGCAGTTCTTC. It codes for CASSPTYFSGANNEQFF.